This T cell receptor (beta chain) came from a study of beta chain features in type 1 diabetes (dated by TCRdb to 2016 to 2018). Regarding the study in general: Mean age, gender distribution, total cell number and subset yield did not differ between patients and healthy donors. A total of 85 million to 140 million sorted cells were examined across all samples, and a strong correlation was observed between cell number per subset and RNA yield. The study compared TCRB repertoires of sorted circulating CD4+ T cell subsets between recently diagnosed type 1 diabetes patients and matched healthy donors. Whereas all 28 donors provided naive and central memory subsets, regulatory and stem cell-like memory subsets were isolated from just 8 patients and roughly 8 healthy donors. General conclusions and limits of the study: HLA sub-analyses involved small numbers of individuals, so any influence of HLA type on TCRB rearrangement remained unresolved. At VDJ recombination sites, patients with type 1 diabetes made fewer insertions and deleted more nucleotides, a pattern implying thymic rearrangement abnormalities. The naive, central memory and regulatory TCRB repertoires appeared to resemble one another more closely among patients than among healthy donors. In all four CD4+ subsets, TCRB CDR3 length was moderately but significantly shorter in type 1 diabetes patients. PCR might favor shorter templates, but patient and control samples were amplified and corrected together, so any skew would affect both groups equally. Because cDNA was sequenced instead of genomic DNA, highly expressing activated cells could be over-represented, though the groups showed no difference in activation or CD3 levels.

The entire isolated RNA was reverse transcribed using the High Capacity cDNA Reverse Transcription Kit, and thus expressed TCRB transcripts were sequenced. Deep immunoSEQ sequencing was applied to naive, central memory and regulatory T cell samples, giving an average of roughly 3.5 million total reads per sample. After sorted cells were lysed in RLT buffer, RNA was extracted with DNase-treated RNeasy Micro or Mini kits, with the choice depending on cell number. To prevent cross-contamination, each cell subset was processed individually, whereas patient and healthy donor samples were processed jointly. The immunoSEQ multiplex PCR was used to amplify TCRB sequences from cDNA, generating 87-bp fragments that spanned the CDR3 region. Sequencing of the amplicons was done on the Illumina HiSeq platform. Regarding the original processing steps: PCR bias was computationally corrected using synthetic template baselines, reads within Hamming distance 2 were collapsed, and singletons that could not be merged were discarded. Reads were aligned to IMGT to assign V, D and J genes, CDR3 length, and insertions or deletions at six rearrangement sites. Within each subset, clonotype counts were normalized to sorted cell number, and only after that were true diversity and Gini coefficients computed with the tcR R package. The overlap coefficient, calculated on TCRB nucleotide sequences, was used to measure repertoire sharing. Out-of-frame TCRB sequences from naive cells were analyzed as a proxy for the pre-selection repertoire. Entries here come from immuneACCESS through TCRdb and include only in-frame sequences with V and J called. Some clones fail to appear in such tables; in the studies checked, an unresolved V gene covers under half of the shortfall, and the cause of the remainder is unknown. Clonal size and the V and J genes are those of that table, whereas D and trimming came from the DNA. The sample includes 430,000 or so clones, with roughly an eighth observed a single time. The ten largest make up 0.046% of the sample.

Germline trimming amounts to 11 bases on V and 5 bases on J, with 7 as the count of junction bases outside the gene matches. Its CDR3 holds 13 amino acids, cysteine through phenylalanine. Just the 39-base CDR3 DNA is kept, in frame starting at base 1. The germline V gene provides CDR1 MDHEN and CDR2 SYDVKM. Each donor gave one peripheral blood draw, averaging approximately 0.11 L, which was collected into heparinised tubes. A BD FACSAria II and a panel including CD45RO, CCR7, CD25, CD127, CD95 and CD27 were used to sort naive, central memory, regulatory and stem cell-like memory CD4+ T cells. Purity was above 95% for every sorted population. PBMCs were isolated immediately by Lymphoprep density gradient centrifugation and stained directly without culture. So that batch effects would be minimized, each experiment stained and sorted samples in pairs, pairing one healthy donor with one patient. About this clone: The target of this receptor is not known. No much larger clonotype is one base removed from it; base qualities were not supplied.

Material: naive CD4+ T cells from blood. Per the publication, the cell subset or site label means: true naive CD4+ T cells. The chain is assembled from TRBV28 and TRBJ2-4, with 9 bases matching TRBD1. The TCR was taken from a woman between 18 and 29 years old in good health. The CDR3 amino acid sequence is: CAATGTGQNIQYF. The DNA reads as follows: TGTGCCGCCACCGGGACAGGGCAAAACATTCAGTACTTC.